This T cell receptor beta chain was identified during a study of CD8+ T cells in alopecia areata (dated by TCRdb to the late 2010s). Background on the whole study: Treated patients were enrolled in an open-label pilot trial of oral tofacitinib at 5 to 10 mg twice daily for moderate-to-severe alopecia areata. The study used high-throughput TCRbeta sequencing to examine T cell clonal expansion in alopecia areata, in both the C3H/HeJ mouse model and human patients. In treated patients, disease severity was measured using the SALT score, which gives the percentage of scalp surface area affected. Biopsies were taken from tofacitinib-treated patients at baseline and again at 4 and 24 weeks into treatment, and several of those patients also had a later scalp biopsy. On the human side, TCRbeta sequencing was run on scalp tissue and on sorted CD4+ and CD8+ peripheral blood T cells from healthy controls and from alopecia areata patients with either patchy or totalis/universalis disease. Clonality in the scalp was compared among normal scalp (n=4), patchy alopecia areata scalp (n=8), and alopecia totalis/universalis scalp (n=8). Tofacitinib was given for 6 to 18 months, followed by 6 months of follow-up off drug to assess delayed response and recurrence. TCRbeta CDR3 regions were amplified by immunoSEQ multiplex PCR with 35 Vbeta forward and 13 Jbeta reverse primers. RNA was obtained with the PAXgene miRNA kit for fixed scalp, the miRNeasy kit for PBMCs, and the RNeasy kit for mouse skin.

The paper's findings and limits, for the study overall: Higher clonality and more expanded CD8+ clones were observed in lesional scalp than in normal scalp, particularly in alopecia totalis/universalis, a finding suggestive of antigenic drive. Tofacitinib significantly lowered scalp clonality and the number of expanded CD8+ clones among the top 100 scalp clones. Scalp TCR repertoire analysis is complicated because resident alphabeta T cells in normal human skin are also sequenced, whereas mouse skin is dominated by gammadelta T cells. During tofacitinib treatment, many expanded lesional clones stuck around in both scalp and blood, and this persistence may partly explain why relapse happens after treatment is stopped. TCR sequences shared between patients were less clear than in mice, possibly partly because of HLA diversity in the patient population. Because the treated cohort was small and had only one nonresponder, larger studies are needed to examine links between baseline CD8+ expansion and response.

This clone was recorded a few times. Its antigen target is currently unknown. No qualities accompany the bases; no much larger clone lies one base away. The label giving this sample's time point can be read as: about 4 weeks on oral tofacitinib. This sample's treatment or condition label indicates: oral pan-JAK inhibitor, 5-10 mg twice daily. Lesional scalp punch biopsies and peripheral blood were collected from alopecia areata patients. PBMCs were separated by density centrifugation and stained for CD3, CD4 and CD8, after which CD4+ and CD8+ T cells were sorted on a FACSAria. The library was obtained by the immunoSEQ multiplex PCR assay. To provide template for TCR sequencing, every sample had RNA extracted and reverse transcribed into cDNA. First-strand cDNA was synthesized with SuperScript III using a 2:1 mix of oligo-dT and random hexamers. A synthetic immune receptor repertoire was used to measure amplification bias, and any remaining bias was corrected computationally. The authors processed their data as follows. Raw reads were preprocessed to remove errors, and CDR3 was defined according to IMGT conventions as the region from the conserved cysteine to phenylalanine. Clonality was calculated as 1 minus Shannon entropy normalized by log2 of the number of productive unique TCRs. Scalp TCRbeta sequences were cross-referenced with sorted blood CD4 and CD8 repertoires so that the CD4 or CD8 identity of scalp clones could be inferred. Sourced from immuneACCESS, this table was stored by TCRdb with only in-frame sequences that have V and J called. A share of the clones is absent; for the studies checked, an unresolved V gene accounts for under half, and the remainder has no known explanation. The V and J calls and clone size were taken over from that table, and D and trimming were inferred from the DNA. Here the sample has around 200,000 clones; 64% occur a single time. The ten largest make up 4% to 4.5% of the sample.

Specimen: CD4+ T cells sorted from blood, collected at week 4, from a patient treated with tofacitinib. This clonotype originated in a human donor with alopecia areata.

The DNA reads TGTGCCAGCAGTTACGGGGAAGGGGGCACTGAAGCTTTCTTT. This codes for CASSYGEGGTEAFF. The sequence links TRBV6-5 to TRBJ1-1; D gene: possibly TRBD1, on 6 matching bases. CDR1 is given as MNHEY and CDR2 as SVGAGI, both from the germline V gene. There are 14 amino acids in the CDR3, from cysteine to phenylalanine inclusive. Only CDR3 DNA is held: 42 bases, read in frame from base 1. V drops 2 bases and J drops 4 bases, leaving 11 bases in between.